The next 30 T cell receptor beta chains were all read from a single sample in a study of cytomegalovirus exposure and HLA in healthy donors (dated by TCRdb to between 2016 and 2019). The library was made by the immunoSEQ multiplex PCR assay. TCRdb provides this immuneACCESS table in a form limited to in-frame rearrangements. Some clones are lacking; in checked studies, under half of them reflect an unresolved V gene, and why the rest are absent is not known. For this sample there are 200,000 to 300,000 clones; around 87% appear just once. The ten largest make up 2.5% to 3% of the sample. The sequenced sample consisted of PBMCs. Receptors were obtained from a man aged 18-30 years in good health and CMV-seronegative.

The rearrangement joins TRBV28 to TRBJ1-5, with D perhaps TRBD1 (5 bases). The CDR3 consists of 15 residues. Trimming left V 5 bases short and J 6 bases short, with 17 bases between. Germline CDR1 reads MDHEN; CDR2 reads SYDVKM. The CDR3 loop reads CASSTSQGLGQPQHF. Here the CDR3 DNA reads TGTGCCAGCAGTACCTCTCAGGGCTTAGGTCAGCCCCAGCATTTT.

This chain links TRBV21-1 with TRBJ2-1; TRBD2 reflects the table's D call only, with no check against the DNA. TRBV21-1 is flagged as a pseudogene. CDR3 length: 14 residues. The CDR3 nucleotides are TGTGCCAGCAGCGGACCGGGACTGGACAATGAGCAGTTCTTC. It yields the protein CASSGPGLDNEQFF.

In its sample, this clone was seen once. The CDR3 here is CASSPRGGYTGELFF. Here the CDR3 DNA reads TGTGCCAGCAGCCCACGCGGGGGTTACACCGGGGAGCTGTTTTTT. The chain combines TRBV9 with TRBJ2-2; 7 nucleotides match TRBD2. Germline V gene data show CDR1 as SGDLS and CDR2 as YYNGEE. The CDR3 is 15 residues long. V dropped 4 bases and J dropped 3; count of bases not matched to a gene: 6.

The rearrangement joins TRBV19 to TRBJ2-5; weak D call: TRBD1 (5 bases). The ends were cut back, 3 bases at V and 5 bases at J, with 16 bases in the middle. The V gene's germline CDR1 is LNHDA and CDR2 SQIVND (reference sequence). The CDR3 is 15 amino acids. This CDR3 reads CASSISAGIGETQYF. CDR3 bases: TGTGCCAGTAGTATCTCGGCAGGGATTGGCGAGACCCAGTACTTC.

CDR3 DNA: TGCGCCAGCAGCCCCGGACAGCGCACAGATACGCAGTATTTT. As protein: CASSPGQRTDTQYF. The chain has TRBV5-1 and TRBJ2-3; tentative D call: TRBD1 (6 bases). Germline loops: CDR1 SGHRS, CDR2 YFSETQ. Trimming left V 4 bases short and J 1 base short, with 10 bases between. The CDR3 consists of 14 residues.

This chain links TRBV10-1 with TRBJ2-7, with D perhaps matching TRBD1 (5 bases). Germline assignment: CDR1 WNHNN and CDR2 SYGVQD (reference sequence). This CDR3 is 13 amino acids long. V was shortened by 3 bases and J by 4 bases, with 10 bases between the two germline ends. The CDR3 sequence: CASSERSGYEQYF. Here the CDR3 DNA reads TGCGCCAGCAGTGAAAGGTCAGGGTACGAGCAGTACTTC.

The chain recombines TRBV7-2 with TRBJ1-1; possible D gene TRBD1, 6 bases. Germline CDR1 reads SGHTA; CDR2 reads FQGNSA. The ends were cut back, 7 bases at V and 1 base at J, with 13 bases in the middle. The CDR3 contains 14 residues. The CDR3 region has the DNA TGTGCCAGCACCCTTTGGGGACAGAACACTGAAGCTTTCTTT. It specifies CASTLWGQNTEAFF.

The chain links TRBV28 to TRBJ1-2, with D perhaps matching TRBD1 (6 bases). The V end was cut by 5 bases, the J end by 4 bases, with 11 bases between. Looked up from germline, CDR1 is MDHEN and CDR2 is SYDVKM. The CDR3 runs to 13 residues. In nucleotides, the CDR3 is TGTGCCAGCAGTCCAGGACAGACCTATGGCTACACCTTC. It codes for CASSPGQTYGYTF.

This chain links TRBV18 with TRBJ1-2; 8 bases are shared with TRBD1. This CDR3 has 14 amino acids. Looked up from germline, CDR1 is KGHSH and CDR2 is LQKENI. V lost 6 bases, J lost 4 bases, and 7 bases stayed unmatched. The CDR3 DNA follows: TGTGCCAGCTCGCCGACGGGACAGGTCTATGGCTACACCTTC. Its translation: CASSPTGQVYGYTF.

V usage is TRBV29-1 and J usage is TRBJ1-3; D gene ambiguous. Germline V gene sequence: CDR1 SQVTM, CDR2 ANQGSEA. The CDR3 loop spans 14 amino acids. V gave up 3 bases and J gave up 2 bases, with 11 bases separating them. DNA of the CDR3: TGCAGCGTTGAGTCCCCGGGTCCTGGAAACACCATATATTTT. It is translated as CSVESPGPGNTIYF.

The chain joins TRBV14 to TRBJ1-2, with 7 positions matching TRBD1. Germline loops: CDR1 SGHDN, CDR2 FVKESK. There are 16 residues in the CDR3. V dropped 5 bases and J dropped 4; count of bases not matched to a gene: 13. The CDR3 is CASSDIGTVVRYGYTF. CDR3 bases: TGTGCCAGCAGCGATATAGGGACAGTCGTCCGCTATGGCTACACCTTC.

This chain uses TRBV11-2 with TRBJ2-2; the match to TRBD2 covers 10 bases. The germline V gene encodes CDR1 SGHAT and CDR2 FQNNGV. CDR3 length: 16 amino acids. V shed 2 bases, J shed 4 bases, and the junction held 4 bases outside the gene matches. CDR3 loop: CASSLLAGGLTGELFF. DNA for the CDR3: TGTGCCAGCAGCTTATTAGCGGGAGGTCTCACCGGGGAGCTGTTTTTT.

The rearrangement links TRBV30 to TRBJ1-3; D gene uncertain. Trimming left V 4 bases short and J 0 bases short, with 7 bases between. Germline CDR1 is GTSNPN and CDR2 is SVGIG (reference sequence). The CDR3 is 13 residues long. The CDR3 here is CAWNYNSGNTIYF. CDR3 DNA sequence: TGTGCCTGGAATTACAACTCTGGAAACACCATATATTTT. Full variable domain (rest looked up from reference TRBV30 and TRBJ1-3): SQTIHQWPATLVQPVGSPLSLECTVEGTSNPNLYWYRQAAGRGLQLLFYSVGIGQISSEVPQNLSASRPQDRQFILSSKKLLLSDSGFYLCAWNYNSGNTIYFGEGSWLTVV.

This clone was recorded a few times. The J gene is TRBJ1-3, the V gene TRBV7-9, with TRBD1 matching 9 bases. The CDR3 contains 16 residues. Trimming at V came to 4 bases and at J to 0 bases, leaving 4 bases not matched to a gene. Germline V gene data show CDR1 as SEHNR and CDR2 as FQNEAQ (reference sequence). The CDR3 DNA sequence: TGTGCCAGCAGCTGGACAGGGGCCTTCTCTGGAAACACCATATATTTT. Translating gives CASSWTGAFSGNTIYF.

The gene calls are TRBV6-1 and TRBJ2-3; 8 nucleotides line up with TRBD1. With 7 bases clipped from V and 2 bases from J, the junction kept 5 bases outside the gene matches. This CDR3 comprises 14 residues. CDR1 and CDR2 (germline): MNHNS, SASEGT. CDR3 in amino acids: CASTRQGNTDTQYF. The CDR3 DNA follows: TGTGCCAGCACCCGACAGGGGAACACAGATACGCAGTATTTT.

This clone was seen just once. This chain links TRBV7-9 with TRBJ2-3; possibly TRBD2 for D (6 bases). CDR1 SEHNR and CDR2 FQNEAQ come from the germline V gene (reference sequence). Deletions cut 11 bases from V and 0 bases from J, with 9 bases between. This CDR3 is 12 amino acids long. DNA of the CDR3: TGTGCCTGCGGGGACAGCACAGATACGCAGTATTTT. Its protein is CACGDSTDTQYF.

The chain carries TRBV25-1 and TRBJ1-4, with unresolved D. V was clipped by 1 base and J by 8 bases, with 8 bases between them. The CDR3 covers 13 residues. Germline V gene lookup returns CDR1 MGHDK and CDR2 SYGVNS. The CDR3 sequence: CASSEWASEKLFF. CDR3 bases: TGTGCCAGCAGTGAATGGGCGAGCGAAAAACTGTTTTTT.

This chain joins TRBV29-1 and TRBJ1-2; 12 nucleotides align to TRBD1. From germline, CDR1 is SQVTM and CDR2 ANQGSEA. V was pared by 7 bases and J by 0 bases, with 6 bases of the junction left unmatched. This CDR3 spans 15 amino acids. DNA for the CDR3: TGCAGCGGGACCGGGACAGGGGGCTCTAACTATGGCTACACCTTC. As protein: CSGTGTGGSNYGYTF.

V usage is TRBV7-2 and J usage is TRBJ2-7; D may be TRBD1 (6 bases). V lost 4 bases to trimming and J lost 1 base, with 14 bases between them. Germline V gene sequence: CDR1 SGHTA, CDR2 FQGNSA. CDR3 length: 15 residues. CDR3 sequence: CASSYSGTNSYEQYF. The CDR3 nucleotides read TGTGCCAGCAGCTACTCCGGGACAAATTCCTACGAGCAGTACTTC.

CDR3 region: CASSPPGQGSREQFF. Written as DNA, the CDR3 is TGTGCCAGCAGTCCCCCGGGACAGGGATCGCGGGAGCAGTTCTTC. The chain uses TRBV6-5 and TRBJ2-1; 9 bases match TRBD1. Germline trimming cut 5 bases from V and 10 bases from J; bases unmatched to any gene: 12. The V gene's germline CDR1 is MNHEY and CDR2 SVGAGI. The CDR3 sequence is 15 residues long.

Concerning this clone itself: The junction departs from germline at one end; a sequencing error may be responsible. CDR3 residues: CASSFMAAAAF. Here the CDR3 DNA reads TGTGCCAGCAGCTTTATGGCCGCCGCAGCTTTC. The chain carries TRBV7-9 and TRBJ2-6; D gene ambiguous. CDR1 is SEHNR and CDR2 is FQNEAQ in the germline V gene (reference sequence). The CDR3 is 11 residues long.

The genes are TRBV19 and TRBJ2-7, with 10 bases that match TRBD1. The CDR3 runs 13 residues. The germline V gene has CDR1 LNHDA and CDR2 SQIVND (reference sequence). After removal of 6 bases from V and 9 bases from J, the junction contained 8 bases not matched to a gene. Written as DNA, the CDR3 is TGTGCCAGTAGCGAGGACAGGGGGTCGTGGCAGTACTTC. Its translation is CASSEDRGSWQYF.

This clone was counted between two and nine times. The V and J genes are TRBV29-1 and TRBJ1-2; 10 bases fit TRBD1. Germline V gives CDR1 SQVTM, CDR2 ANQGSEA. Trimming removed 7 bases from V and 8 bases from J; junction bases left unmatched: 4. The CDR3 runs to 11 residues. The CDR3 sequence is CSAGTGDGYTF. CDR3 DNA sequence: TGCAGCGCAGGGACAGGGGACGGCTACACCTTC. Complete variable domain (other parts from reference TRBV29-1 and TRBJ1-2): SAVISQKPSRDICQRGTSLTIQCQVDSQVTMMFWYRQQPGQSLTLIATANQGSEATYESGFVIDKFPISRPNLTFSTLTVSNMSPEDSSIYLCSAGTGDGYTFGSGTRLTVV.

The chain has TRBV30 and TRBJ1-5; D is perhaps TRBD1 (5 bases). Germline CDR1 GTSNPN, CDR2 SVGIG (reference sequence). There are 15 residues in the CDR3. The V gene lost 3 bases and the J gene lost 0 bases, with 12 bases spanning the gap. CDR3 amino acids: CAWSPTEYSNQPQHF. Here the CDR3 DNA reads TGTGCCTGGAGCCCGACAGAGTATAGCAATCAGCCCCAGCATTTT.

The chain links TRBV27 to TRBJ2-7; the D is unclear. The CDR3 totals 14 residues. Trimming pared 5 bases from V and 0 bases from J, leaving 11 bases between. Germline CDR1 and CDR2: MNHEY and SMNVEV (reference sequence). CDR3 sequence (DNA): TGTGCCAGCAGTCCCTTACATTCCTCCTACGAGCAGTACTTC. Protein sequence: CASSPLHSSYEQYF.

The chain links TRBV27 to TRBJ1-1; 8 bases line up with TRBD1. The CDR3 is 15 residues long. Germline CDR1 MNHEY, CDR2 SMNVEV (reference sequence). V was pared by 11 bases and J by 11 bases, with 22 bases of the junction left unmatched. DNA of the CDR3: TGTGCCCGGGTGAGGGACAGGCGTTCATCCTCCTTCGCTTTCTTT. It encodes CARVRDRRSSSFAFF.

V gene TRBV28 combines with J gene TRBJ1-2; D gene unclear. CDR3 length: 13 amino acids. Germline V gene sequence: CDR1 MDHEN, CDR2 SYDVKM. V was cut by 6 bases and J by 0 bases, with 8 bases left in between. CDR3 coding DNA: TGTGCCAGCAGGGAAACAGCTAACTATGGCTACACCTTC. Translation: CASRETANYGYTF.

This chain joins TRBV6-6 and TRBJ2-7, with TRBD1 matching 12 bases. The germline V gene encodes CDR1 MNHNY and CDR2 SVGAGI (reference sequence). V lost 9 bases to trimming and J lost 4 bases; unmatched junction nucleotides: 7. The CDR3 is 14 amino acids. The CDR3 region has the DNA TGTGCCAGTAGACCGGGACAGGGGGCTTACGAGCAGTACTTC. Translated: CASRPGQGAYEQYF.

The chain carries TRBV28 and TRBJ1-2; no clear D. The CDR3 loop spans 12 amino acids. Per germline, CDR1 MDHEN and CDR2 SYDVKM. The V gene lost 5 bases and the J gene lost 8 bases, with 12 bases spanning the gap. CDR3 DNA: TGTGCCAGCAGTCCCTTGCCCGGGGGCTACACCTTC. Translated: CASSPLPGGYTF.

The chain uses TRBV15 and TRBJ2-7, with TRBD2 matching 12 bases. The CDR3 is made up of 17 amino acids. V lost 0 bases, J lost 6 bases, and 9 bases stayed unmatched. Germline CDR1 LNHNV, CDR2 YYDKDF (reference sequence). DNA of the CDR3: TGTGCCACCAGCAGAGATCCAGGGCTAGCGGGAGGGCCCGAGCAGTACTTC. Its protein product is CATSRDPGLAGGPEQYF.